The rows below give T cell receptor beta chains drawn from one sample of a study of shared clonotypes between healthy human individuals. Sequencing was performed with immunoSEQ multiplex PCR; in TCRdb, only in-frame clones are kept and a portion is missing. The data hold under 850,000 clones, with around 92% observed a single time. The sequenced sample consisted of naive CD8+ T cells sorted from blood. These receptors came from a man in his thirties or forties in good health. The CDR3 runs from the conserved cysteine through the conserved F or W. D genes are given only for firm matches. A row's size may be missing; if present it is once, few, many or a size class.

V: TRBV25-1
J: TRBJ2-1
length: 18
size: .
D: TRBD2
CDR3: CASSVRGHAGAAYNEQFF
DNA: TGTGCCAGCAGTGTAAGAGGTCACGCGGGAGCCGCCTACAATGAGCAGTTCTTC

V: TRBV27
J: TRBJ2-1
length: 13
size: .
D: TRBD2
CDR3: CASRNSRGGQQFF
DNA: TGTGCCAGCAGAAACTCCCGGGGGGGACAGCAGTTCTTC

V: TRBV10-3
J: TRBJ2-7
length: 13
size: once
D: .
CDR3: CAISRQDSYEQYF
DNA: TGTGCCATCAGTCGACAGGACTCCTACGAGCAGTACTTC

V: TRBV7-9
J: TRBJ2-5
length: 14
size: .
D: .
CDR3: CASSLVSGKETQYF
DNA: TGTGCCAGCAGCTTAGTATCCGGGAAAGAGACCCAGTACTTC

V: TRBV6-5
J: TRBJ2-7
length: 11
size: .
D: .
CDR3: CASSYGFEQYF
DNA: TGTGCCAGCAGTTACGGGTTCGAGCAGTACTTC

V: TRBV29-1
J: TRBJ2-7
length: 19
size: .
D: TRBD2
CDR3: CSVLPGTSGSRGDYYEQYF
DNA: TGCAGCGTGCTCCCCGGGACTAGCGGGTCCAGAGGGGATTACTACGAGCAGTACTTC

V: TRBV5-1
J: TRBJ2-5
length: 16
size: .
D: TRBD2
CDR3: CASSLKIAGGPREQYF
DNA: TGCGCCAGCAGCCTGAAAATAGCGGGAGGGCCGAGAGAGCAGTACTTC

V: TRBV29-1
J: TRBJ2-5
length: 12
size: .
D: .
CDR3: CSATGFQETQYF
DNA: TGCAGCGCGACAGGCTTCCAGGAGACCCAGTACTTC

V: TRBV5-5
J: TRBJ2-5
length: 14
size: .
D: TRBD2
CDR3: CASSLAGGRETQYF
DNA: TGTGCCAGCAGCTTGGCGGGAGGAAGGGAGACCCAGTACTTC

V: TRBV28
J: TRBJ1-2
length: 15
size: .
D: .
CDR3: CASKGLQYPNYGYTF
DNA: TGTGCCAGCAAGGGGTTACAGTATCCCAACTATGGCTACACCTTC

V: TRBV10-1
J: TRBJ1-4
length: 13
size: .
D: .
CDR3: CASSEAGDEKLFF
DNA: TGCGCCAGCAGTGAGGCAGGGGATGAAAAACTGTTTTTT

V: TRBV7-9
J: TRBJ2-7
length: 14
size: once
D: TRBD1
CDR3: CASSQRDSSYEQYF
DNA: TGTGCCAGCAGCCAGAGGGACAGTTCATACGAGCAGTACTTC

V: TRBV7-6
J: TRBJ2-1
length: 15
size: .
D: TRBD2
CDR3: CASSSERELYNEQFF
DNA: TGTGCCAGCAGCTCCGAGCGGGAGCTCTACAATGAGCAGTTCTTC

V: TRBV6-6
J: TRBJ1-1
length: 12
size: few
D: TRBD1
CDR3: CASRGQVGEAFF
DNA: TGTGCCAGCAGAGGACAGGTTGGTGAAGCTTTCTTT

V: TRBV19
J: TRBJ1-4
length: 16
size: .
D: .
CDR3: CASSTGISLTNEKLFF
DNA: TGTGCCAGTAGTACTGGGATAAGTCTCACTAATGAAAAACTGTTTTTT

V: TRBV9
J: TRBJ1-2
length: 13
size: .
D: .
CDR3: CASGTSGVYGYTF
DNA: TGTGCCAGCGGGACTTCAGGGGTCTATGGCTACACCTTC

V: TRBV10-3
J: TRBJ2-2
length: 14
size: .
D: .
CDR3: CAIQGVGNTGELFF
DNA: TGTGCCATCCAGGGAGTAGGGAACACCGGGGAGCTGTTTTTT

V: TRBV27
J: TRBJ2-7
length: 14
size: once
D: .
CDR3: CASSPRGYLYEQYF
DNA: TGTGCCAGCAGTCCAAGGGGGTACCTCTACGAGCAGTACTTC

V: TRBV28
J: TRBJ2-1
length: 15
size: .
D: TRBD2
CDR3: CASNSGSGRANEQFF
DNA: TGTGCCAGCAATTCTGGTAGCGGGAGGGCCAATGAGCAGTTCTTC

V: TRBV7-8
J: TRBJ1-2
length: 18
size: .
D: .
CDR3: CASSFLTPMQGQNYGYTF
DNA: TGTGCCAGCAGCTTTTTGACTCCGATGCAGGGGCAAAACTATGGCTACACCTTC

V: TRBV2
J: TRBJ1-4
length: 15
size: .
D: .
CDR3: CASQGTTATNEKLFF
DNA: TGTGCCAGCCAAGGGACAACGGCAACTAATGAAAAACTGTTTTTT

V: TRBV9
J: TRBJ2-7
length: 11
size: .
D: .
CDR3: CASSSDFEQYF
DNA: TGTGCCAGCAGCTCCGATTTCGAGCAGTACTTC

V: TRBV2
J: TRBJ1-2
length: 16
size: once
D: TRBD1
CDR3: CASSEWDPGQIYGYTF
DNA: TGTGCCAGCAGTGAATGGGACCCGGGACAGATCTATGGCTACACCTTC

V: TRBV27
J: TRBJ2-5
length: 15
size: .
D: TRBD1
CDR3: CASSRRDRVGETQYF
DNA: TGTGCCAGCAGTCGCCGGGACAGGGTAGGAGAGACCCAGTACTTC

V: TRBV5-1
J: TRBJ2-7
length: 16
size: .
D: TRBD2
CDR3: CASSLTSLAGVHEQYF
DNA: TGCGCCAGCAGCTTGACTTCACTAGCGGGAGTACACGAGCAGTACTTC